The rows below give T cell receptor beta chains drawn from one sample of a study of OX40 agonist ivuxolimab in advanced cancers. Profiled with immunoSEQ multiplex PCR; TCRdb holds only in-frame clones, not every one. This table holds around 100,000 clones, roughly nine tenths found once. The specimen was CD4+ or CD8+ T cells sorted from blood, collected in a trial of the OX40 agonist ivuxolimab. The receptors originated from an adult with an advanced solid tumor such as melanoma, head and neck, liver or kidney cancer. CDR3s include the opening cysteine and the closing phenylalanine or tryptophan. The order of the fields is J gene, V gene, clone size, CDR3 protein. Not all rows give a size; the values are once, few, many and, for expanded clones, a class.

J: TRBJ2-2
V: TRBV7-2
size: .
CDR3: CASSLVQNQGGELFF

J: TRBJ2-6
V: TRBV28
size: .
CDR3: CASSLIGQTGANVLTF

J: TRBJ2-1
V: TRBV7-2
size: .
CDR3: CASSSRTGGFYNEQFF

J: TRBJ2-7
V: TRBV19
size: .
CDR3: CASSIGWQPYEQYF

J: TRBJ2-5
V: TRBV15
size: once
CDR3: CATSRVSVSQETQYF

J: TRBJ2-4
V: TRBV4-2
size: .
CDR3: CASSHGTLLAKNIQYF

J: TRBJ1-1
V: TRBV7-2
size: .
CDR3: CASSLARTGVNTEAFF

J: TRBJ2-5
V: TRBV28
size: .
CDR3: CASSSPPRGRAGETQYF

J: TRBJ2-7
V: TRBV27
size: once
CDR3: CASRPPFGNSYEQYF

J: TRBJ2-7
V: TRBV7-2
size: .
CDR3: CASSLGAAGASRNEQYF

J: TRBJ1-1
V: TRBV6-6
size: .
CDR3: CASRARDTEAFF

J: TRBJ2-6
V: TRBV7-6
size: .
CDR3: CHRSLITGANVLTF

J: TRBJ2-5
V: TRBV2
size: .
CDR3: CASSDRDRGLGETQYF

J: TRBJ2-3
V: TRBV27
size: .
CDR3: CASTPSTDTQYF

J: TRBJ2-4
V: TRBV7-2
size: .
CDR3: CASSLGGSGSSDIQYF

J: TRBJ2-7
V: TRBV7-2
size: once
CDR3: CASSQTPGVYEQYF

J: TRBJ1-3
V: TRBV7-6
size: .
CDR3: CASSDRDGNTIYF

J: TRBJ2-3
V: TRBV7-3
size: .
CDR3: CASSRVGGLYSTDTQYF

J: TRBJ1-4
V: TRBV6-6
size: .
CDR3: CASSFSRGVNEKLFF

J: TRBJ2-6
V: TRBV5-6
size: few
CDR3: CASSQPGGARTPGANVLTF

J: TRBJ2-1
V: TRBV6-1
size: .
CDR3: CASSEYGRGSYNEQFF

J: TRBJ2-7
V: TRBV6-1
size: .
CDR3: CASNRRGGAGDEQYF

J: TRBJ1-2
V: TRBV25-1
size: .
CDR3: CASSGGRSYGYTF

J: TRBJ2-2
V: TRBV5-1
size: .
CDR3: CASSLGSGSRTGELFF

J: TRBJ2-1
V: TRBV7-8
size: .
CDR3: CASSLDRDIPFF

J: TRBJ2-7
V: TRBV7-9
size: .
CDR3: CASSGLTGEQYF

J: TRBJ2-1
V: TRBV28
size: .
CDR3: CASSLPGQAVPGLVRNEQFF

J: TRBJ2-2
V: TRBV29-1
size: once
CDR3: CSVGTGGSGTGELFF

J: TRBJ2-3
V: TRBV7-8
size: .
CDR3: CASSFVARGREGADTQYF

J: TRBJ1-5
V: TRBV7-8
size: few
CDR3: CASGTANQPQHF

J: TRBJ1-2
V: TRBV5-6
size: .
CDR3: CASSLGGRTYGYTF

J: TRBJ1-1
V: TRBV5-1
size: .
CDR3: CASSLGGRADTEAFF

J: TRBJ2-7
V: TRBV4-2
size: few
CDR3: CASSQEVTSGYEQYF

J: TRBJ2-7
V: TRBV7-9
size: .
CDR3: CASSLREYEQYF

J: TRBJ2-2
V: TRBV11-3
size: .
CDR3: CASSLEGTKNTGELFF

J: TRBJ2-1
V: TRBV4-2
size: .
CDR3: CASSQAKGVDEQFF

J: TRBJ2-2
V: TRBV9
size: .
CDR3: CASSVAGLAGSGPGELFF

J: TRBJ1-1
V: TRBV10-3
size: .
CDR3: CAISGEGDTEAFF

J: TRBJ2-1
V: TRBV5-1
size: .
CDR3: CASSLNAGAQGDEQFF

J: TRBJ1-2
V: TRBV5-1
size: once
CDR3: CASSPEGQGAGGYTF

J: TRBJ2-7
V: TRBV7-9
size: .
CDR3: CASSLAGPYEQYF

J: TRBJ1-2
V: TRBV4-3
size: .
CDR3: CASSQETKHYGYTF

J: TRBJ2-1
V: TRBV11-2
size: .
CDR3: CASSPTRQPGDEQFF

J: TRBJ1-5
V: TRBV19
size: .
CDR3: CASSGQGLSNQPQHF

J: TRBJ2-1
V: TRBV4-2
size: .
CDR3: CASSRGLAGTDSSYNEQFF

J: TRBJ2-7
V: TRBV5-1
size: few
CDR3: CASSSRDSSYEQYF

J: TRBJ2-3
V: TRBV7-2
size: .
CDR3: CASSQDWHF

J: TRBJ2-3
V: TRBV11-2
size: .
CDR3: CASSLGGGSDADTQYF